These 26 T cell receptor beta chains share one sample of origin, sequenced in a study of molecular identifiers for immune sequencing clone quantification. MiXCR, run by TCRdb on the PCR reads, gives a single entry per CDR3 protein. The profile covers about 640,000 distinct CDR3 sequences, with 20% appearing a single time and about 0.9% taken by the ten largest. The sequencing sample was made of naive CD8+ T cells from blood, with Jurkat cell RNA spiked in. Subset here: FACS-sorted CD8+CD4-CCR7+CD45RA+ naive T cells. These receptor sequences come from a human donor in good health. Some libraries in this study had Jurkat cell RNA spiked in.

This clonotype showed up just a few times. The chain joins TRBV6-2 or TRBV6-3 to TRBJ2-7, with unresolved D. This CDR3 has 12 amino acids. V was trimmed by 3 bases and J by 6 bases, leaving 9 bases between them. The germline CDR1 and CDR2 sequences are MNHEY and SVGEGT. The CDR3, as DNA: TGTGCCAGCAGTTATGCCGTGGCCGAGCAGTACTTC. Its translation: CASSYAVAEQYF.

The chain links TRBV20-1 to TRBJ2-7, with D perhaps given as TRBD1 or TRBD2 (7 bases each). With 0 bases removed from V and 3 bases from J, the gap between germline ends came to 33 bases. CDR1 and CDR2 from the germline V gene are DFQATT and SNEGSKA (reference sequence). The CDR3 length is 21 residues. CDR3 loop: CSARELRNRVHAGGEYYEQYF. In nucleotides, the CDR3 is TGCAGTGCTAGAGAGCTCCGCAACCGAGTCCACGCAGGGGGGGAGTACTACGAGCAGTACTTC.

This clonotype showed up many times. The V call is TRBV4-1, the J call TRBJ1-1; TRBD1 matches 8 bases. Germline V CDR1 and CDR2: MGHRA, YSYEKL. The CDR3 consists of 13 residues. V shed 6 bases and J 7 bases; nucleotides not matched to a gene: 7. Written as DNA, the CDR3 is TGCGCCAGCAGAGGTCCAGGGGGCAGTGAAGCTTTCTTT. This sequence encodes CASRGPGGSEAFF.

This clonotype was seen many times. The rearrangement uses TRBV7-6 and TRBJ2-3; 8 bases are shared with TRBD2. Trimming removed 5 bases from V and 0 bases from J; junction bases left unmatched: 4. The CDR3 extends over 15 amino acids. CDR1 is SGHVS, CDR2 FNYEAQ, per germline. The CDR3 coding sequence is TGTGCCAGCAGCGAACTAGCGGAGAGCACAGATACGCAGTATTTT. Its translation: CASSELAESTDTQYF.

The chain joins TRBV27 to TRBJ2-7; D possibly corresponds to TRBD2 (6 bases). Trimming stripped 5 bases from V and 1 base from J, with 15 bases between. CDR1 and CDR2 (germline): MNHEY, SMNVEV (reference sequence). This CDR3 is built from 15 residues. CDR3 region: CASSPNQGLSYEQYF. The CDR3 DNA reads as TGTGCCAGCAGTCCCAACCAGGGACTTTCCTACGAGCAGTACTTC.

This clonotype was found a few times. This chain uses TRBV11-3 with TRBJ2-1; 12 bases match TRBD2. CDR3 length: 18 amino acids. Germline CDR1 is SGHNT and CDR2 is YENEEA. After removal of 5 bases from V and 5 bases from J, the junction contained 13 bases not matched to a gene. Here the CDR3 DNA reads TGTGCCAGCAGCCATAGGGGGGCAGGACTAGCGGGGAACAATGAGCAGTTCTTC. It translates to CASSHRGAGLAGNNEQFF.

To note about this clonotype: A read error may explain this, as a much larger clone is one base away. The chain has TRBV5-1 and TRBJ2-7, with 7 bases aligning to TRBD1. The CDR3 extends over 14 amino acids. The germline gives CDR1 SGHRS, CDR2 YFSETQ. Here the CDR3 reads CVSSLETGSYEQYF. The DNA of the CDR3 is TGCGTCAGCAGCTTGGAGACAGGGAGTTACGAGCAGTACTTC.

This clonotype was seen many times. This chain connects TRBV27 to TRBJ2-2, with D uncertain. V was cut by 3 bases and J by 6 bases, with 5 bases left in between. Germline V lookup: CDR1 MNHEY, CDR2 SMNVEV (reference sequence). This CDR3 has 12 amino acids. DNA for the CDR3: TGTGCCAGCAGTTTTCCAGCCGGGGAGCTGTTTTTT. Translating gives CASSFPAGELFF.

Of note for this clonotype: A much larger clone differs from this one at a single base, so this may be a read error. This chain uses TRBV20-1 with TRBJ2-3; maybe TRBD1 (6 bases). The CDR3 length is 16 residues. The V gene lost 0 bases and the J gene lost 6 bases, with 19 bases spanning the gap. Germline loops: CDR1 DFQATT, CDR2 SNEGSKA (reference sequence). CDR3 in amino acids: CSARDRDTTPRDTQYF. CDR3 sequence (DNA): TGCAGTGCTAGAGACCGGGACACCACCCCCCGGGATACGCAGTATTTT.

The CDR3 loop is CASSLITGVTGELFF. The CDR3 nucleotides are TGTGCCAGCAGCTTAATTACCGGTGTCACCGGGGAGCTGTTTTTT. V gene TRBV7-9 combines with J gene TRBJ2-2, with D unresolved. The CDR3 is 15 residues long. The ends were cut back, 2 bases at V and 4 bases at J, with 11 bases in the middle. The germline V gene encodes CDR1 SEHNR and CDR2 FQNEAQ (reference sequence).

A word on this clonotype: This CDR3 is missing its conserved last phenylalanine or tryptophan, likely due to a read error. V usage is TRBV7-6 and J usage is TRBJ1-5; D unresolved. Trimming removed 6 bases at V and 2 bases at J, with 8 bases between. CDR3 length: 13 residues. The germline V gene encodes CDR1 SGHVS and CDR2 FNYEAQ. CDR3 bases: TGTGCCAGCAGTTCCCTGGGCAATCAGCCCCAGCATTCT. It translates to CASSSLGNQPQHS.

In this sample, this clonotype turned up many times. J is TRBJ1-1 and V is TRBV29-1; TRBD1 might be the D (5 bases). The germline CDR1 and CDR2 sequences are SQVTM and ANQGSEA. The CDR3 loop spans 14 amino acids. V was trimmed by 2 bases and J by 0 bases, leaving 10 bases between them. In DNA form, the CDR3 reads TGCAGCGTTGAATCTCAGGGAATGAACACTGAAGCTTTCTTT. Its protein is CSVESQGMNTEAFF.

This clonotype was counted only a few times. The rearrangement links TRBV6-2 or TRBV6-3 to TRBJ1-1; D gene ambiguous. Trimming left V 5 bases short and J 2 bases short, with 12 bases between. The CDR3 is 14 amino acids. Germline CDR1 reads MNHEY; CDR2 reads SVGEGT. CDR3 DNA: TGTGCCAGCAGTGTCTCGGAGAGAAACACTGAAGCTTTCTTT. As protein: CASSVSERNTEAFF.

This clonotype showed up many times. The rearrangement links TRBV7-2 to TRBJ2-1; D may be TRBD2 (6 bases). Trimming stripped 1 base from V and 3 bases from J, with 10 bases between. There are 15 residues in the CDR3. Germline V gene sequence: CDR1 SGHTA, CDR2 FQGNSA. The CDR3 coding sequence is TGTGCCAGCAGCTTAGGGGCGGGGATCTACAATGAGCAGTTCTTC. It specifies CASSLGAGIYNEQFF.

This clonotype has ten or more counts. V gene TRBV5-1 combines with J gene TRBJ2-7; D remains unclear. The CDR3 contains 13 residues. V was trimmed by 0 bases and J by 6 bases, leaving 10 bases between them. Per germline, CDR1 SGHRS and CDR2 YFSETQ. The CDR3 loop reads CASSLAFISEQYF. The CDR3 DNA reads as TGCGCCAGCAGCTTGGCGTTCATTTCCGAGCAGTACTTC. Using reference TRBV5-1 and TRBJ2-7 for the parts outside the CDR3, the full variable domain is KAGVTQTPRYLIKTRGQQVTLSCSPISGHRSVSWYQQTPGQGLQFLFEYFSETQRNKGNFPGRFSGRQFSNSRSEMNVSTLELGDSALYLCASSLAFISEQYFGPGTRLTVT.

This clonotype appeared many times. This chain connects TRBV6-2 or TRBV6-3 to TRBJ2-2, with 10 bases identical to TRBD1. The CDR3 is 16 residues long. Germline assignment: CDR1 MNHEY and CDR2 SVGEGT. The junction had 7 bases not matched to a gene; V was cut back by 4 bases and J by 5 bases. CDR3 nucleotides: TGTGCCAGCAGTTCAGACAGGGGGCGAGGAACCGGGGAGCTGTTTTTT. Protein sequence: CASSSDRGRGTGELFF.

Remarks on this clonotype: A much larger clonotype is one base distant, so this may be a read error. V is TRBV19 and J is TRBJ2-3; 9 bases agree with TRBD2. From germline, CDR1 is LNHDA and CDR2 SQIVND (reference sequence). The CDR3 contains 14 residues. The CDR3 coding sequence is TGTGCCAGTCTCGGGACTAGCCAACCTGCTCCGCAGTGTTTT. Amino acid sequence: CASLGTSQPAPQCF.

Remarks on this clonotype: A much larger clone differs by one base, so this may be a read error. The V call is TRBV9, the J call TRBJ1-1; no clear D gene. The CDR3 spans 14 residues. V dropped 6 bases and J dropped 5 bases, with 17 bases sitting between them. Germline values: CDR1 SGDLS, CDR2 YYNGEE. As DNA, the CDR3 is TGTGCCAGCACTAGGATAGGGAGCGTTACTGAAGCTTTCTTT. Its protein product is CASTRIGSVTEAFF.

On this clonotype itself: A clone one base away is much larger, so this may be a read error. The J gene is TRBJ2-3, the V gene TRBV6-5, with D unresolved. This CDR3 is 16 amino acids long. Per the germline V gene, CDR1 is MNHEY and CDR2 is SVGAGI. Trimming shortened V by 7 bases and J by 1 base, and 18 bases separated the two germline ends. CDR3 residues: CASNSQGPRGTDTQYF. In DNA, the CDR3 is TGTGCCAGCAATTCTCAAGGGCCAAGGGGCACAGATACGCAGTATTTT.

This clonotype has a count of ten or more. An end of the junction differs from the germline gene, which may be a read error. The CDR3 here is CSARDPGGRLLPHF. The CDR3 DNA reads as TGCAGTGCTAGAGATCCCGGAGGACGCCTTTTACCCCACTTT. This chain links TRBV20-1 with TRBJ1-1; D is ambiguous. The germline CDR1 and CDR2 sequences are DFQATT and SNEGSKA (reference sequence). This CDR3 contains 14 residues.

The rearrangement links TRBV4-3 to TRBJ2-2; 10 bases are a match to TRBD1. V trimming: 0 bases; J trimming: 6 bases; junction bases outside the gene matches: 4. Germline CDR1 and CDR2: LGHNA and YSLEER. CDR3 length: 16 residues. The CDR3 nucleotides are TGCGCCAGCAGCCAAGAAAGGGACAGGGGACCCGGGGAGCTGTTTTTT. Translated: CASSQERDRGPGELFF.

This clonotype has just a few counts. The chain links TRBV7-9 to TRBJ2-7; D unresolved. This CDR3 comprises 14 residues. Trimming cost V 0 bases and J 6 bases, with 12 bases left between them. Germline V gives CDR1 SEHNR, CDR2 FQNEAQ (reference sequence). This CDR3 reads CASSLAGAPGEQYF. DNA of the CDR3: TGTGCCAGCAGCTTAGCAGGAGCCCCTGGCGAGCAGTACTTC.

This clonotype was seen once. The chain uses TRBV7-9 and TRBJ2-7; D perhaps matches TRBD2 (6 bases). This CDR3 contains 13 residues. V shed 4 bases and J shed 3 bases, with 10 bases lying between them. Germline V lookup: CDR1 SEHNR, CDR2 FQNEAQ (reference sequence). CDR3 DNA sequence: TGTGCCAGCAGCTCTGTGGGGGGCTACGAGCAGTACTTC. It codes for CASSSVGGYEQYF.

This clonotype was detected only a few times. This chain uses TRBV6-2 or TRBV6-3 with TRBJ2-1; D call uncertain. V was clipped by 4 bases and J by 6 bases, with 10 bases between them. The CDR3 is 13 amino acids. The germline V gene has CDR1 MNHEY and CDR2 SVGEGT. The CDR3 here is CASSWQNPNEQFF. CDR3 nucleotides: TGTGCCAGCAGTTGGCAGAACCCCAATGAGCAGTTCTTC.

This clonotype was recorded a few times. This rearrangement joins TRBV4-1 to TRBJ1-1; D not certain. Trimming took off 2 bases at V and 3 bases at J, with 13 bases between the two ends. Germline CDR1 MGHRA, CDR2 YSYEKL. The CDR3 totals 15 residues. The CDR3 nucleotides are TGCGCCAGCAGCCAACCCCCTTTCCGGGACACTGAAGCTTTCTTT. As protein: CASSQPPFRDTEAFF.

This chain links TRBV3-1 with TRBJ2-2; TRBD2 matches at 8 bases. Germline CDR1 reads LGHDT; CDR2 reads YNNKEL (reference sequence). V lost 4 bases, J lost 3 bases, and 10 bases stayed unmatched. CDR3 length: 17 residues. CDR3 sequence: CASSPGASGRDTGELFF. In DNA, the CDR3 is TGTGCCAGCAGCCCTGGGGCTAGCGGGCGGGACACCGGGGAGCTGTTTTTT. The variable domain in full, completed from reference TRBV3-1 and TRBJ2-2, reads DTAVSQTPKYLVTQMGNDKSIKCEQNLGHDTMYWYKQDSKKFLKIMFSYNNKELIINETVPNRFSPKSPDKAHLNLHINSLELGDSAVYFCASSPGASGRDTGELFFGEGSRLTVL.